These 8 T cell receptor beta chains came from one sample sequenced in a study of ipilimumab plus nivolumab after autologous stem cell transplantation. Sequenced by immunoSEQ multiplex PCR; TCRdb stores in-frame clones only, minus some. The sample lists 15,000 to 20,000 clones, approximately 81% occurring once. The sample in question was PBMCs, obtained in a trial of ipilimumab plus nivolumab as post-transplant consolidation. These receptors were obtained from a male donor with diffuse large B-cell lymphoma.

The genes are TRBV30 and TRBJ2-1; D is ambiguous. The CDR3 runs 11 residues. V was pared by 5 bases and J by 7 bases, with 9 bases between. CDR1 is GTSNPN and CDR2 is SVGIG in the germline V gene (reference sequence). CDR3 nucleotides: TGTGCCTGGGAGATCCGGAATGAGCAGTTCTTC. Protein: CAWEIRNEQFF.

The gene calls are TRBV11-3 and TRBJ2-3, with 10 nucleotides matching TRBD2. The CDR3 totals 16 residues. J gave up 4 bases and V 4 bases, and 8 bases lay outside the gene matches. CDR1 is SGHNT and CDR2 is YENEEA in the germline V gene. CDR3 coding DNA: TGTGCCAGCAGCTACAGACTAGCGGGTATGGCAGATACGCAGTATTTT. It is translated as CASSYRLAGMADTQYF.

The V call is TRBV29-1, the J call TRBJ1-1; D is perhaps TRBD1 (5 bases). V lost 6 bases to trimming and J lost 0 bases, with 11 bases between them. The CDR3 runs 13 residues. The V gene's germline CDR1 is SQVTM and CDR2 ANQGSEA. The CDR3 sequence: CSVGRDLNTEAFF. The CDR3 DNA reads TGCAGCGTCGGGAGGGACTTGAACACTGAAGCTTTCTTT. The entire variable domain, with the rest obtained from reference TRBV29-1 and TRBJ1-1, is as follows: SAVISQKPSRDICQRGTSLTIQCQVDSQVTMMFWYRQQPGQSLTLIATANQGSEATYESGFVIDKFPISRPNLTFSTLTVSNMSPEDSSIYLCSVGRDLNTEAFFGQGTRLTVV.

The CDR3 nucleotides are TGTGCCAGCAGCTTAGAAGGGACAACTTCTGGAAACACCATATATTTT. This sequence encodes CASSLEGTTSGNTIYF. The chain has TRBV7-9 and TRBJ1-3; D is perhaps TRBD1 (6 bases). The V gene lost 1 base and the J gene lost 1 base, with 11 bases spanning the gap. Germline CDR1 SEHNR, CDR2 FQNEAQ (reference sequence). This CDR3 has 16 residues.

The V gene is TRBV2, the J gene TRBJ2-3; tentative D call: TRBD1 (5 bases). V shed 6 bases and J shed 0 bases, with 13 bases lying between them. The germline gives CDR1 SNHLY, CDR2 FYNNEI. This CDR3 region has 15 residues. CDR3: CASRFIRVSTDTQYF. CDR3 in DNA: TGTGCCAGCAGATTCATCAGGGTTAGCACAGATACGCAGTATTTT. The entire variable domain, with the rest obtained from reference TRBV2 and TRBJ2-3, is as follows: EPEVTQTPSHQVTQMGQEVILRCVPISNHLYFYWYRQILGQKVEFLVSFYNNEISEKSEIFDDQFSVERPDGSNFTLKIRSTKLEDSAMYFCASRFIRVSTDTQYFGPGTRLTVL.

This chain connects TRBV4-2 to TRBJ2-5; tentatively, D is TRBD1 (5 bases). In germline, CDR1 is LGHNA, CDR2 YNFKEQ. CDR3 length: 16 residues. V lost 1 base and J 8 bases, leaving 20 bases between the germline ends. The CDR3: CASSQGTTGSKRTQYF. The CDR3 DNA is TGTGCCAGCAGCCAAGGGACAACCGGTTCCAAGAGAACCCAGTACTTC.

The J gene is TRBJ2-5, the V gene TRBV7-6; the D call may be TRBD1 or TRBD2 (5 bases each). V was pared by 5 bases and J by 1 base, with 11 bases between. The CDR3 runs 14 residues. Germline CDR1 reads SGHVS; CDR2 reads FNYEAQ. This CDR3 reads CASSNTGAQETQYF. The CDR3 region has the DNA TGTGCCAGCAGCAACACCGGGGCCCAAGAGACCCAGTACTTC.

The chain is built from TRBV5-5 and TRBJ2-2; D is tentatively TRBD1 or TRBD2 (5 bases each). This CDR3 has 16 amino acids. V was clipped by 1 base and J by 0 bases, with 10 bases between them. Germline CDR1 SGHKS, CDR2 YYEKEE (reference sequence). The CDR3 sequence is CASSLLGTANTGELFF. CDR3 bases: TGTGCCAGCAGCTTGCTAGGGACGGCGAACACCGGGGAGCTGTTTTTT.